Below are 29 T cell receptor beta chains sequenced from a single sample in a study of blood T cells in healthy people across ages. Combining a sample-barcoded 5' primer with a J-beta primer mix, a second PCR ran for about 6 to 12 cycles. TCRdb reprocessed the 5' RACE reads with MiXCR, giving one entry per CDR3 protein. The sample holds 1.5 million to 2 million distinct CDR3 sequences; roughly 32% are singletons and the top ten take roughly 12%. The source material was blood. The receptors stem from a young woman in good health.

The chain couples TRBV7-8 to TRBJ2-4; 11 nucleotides match TRBD2. The tail of the sequence fits TRBJ2-7 better, so the J call may be wrong. The germline V gene encodes CDR1 SGHVS and CDR2 FQNEAQ. The CDR3 contains 16 residues. The CDR3 here is CASSLGSSGGAYEQYF. The CDR3 nucleotides are TGTGCCAGCAGCCTAGGGAGTAGCGGGGGGGCCTACGAGCAGTACTTC.

Turning to this clonotype: A read error may explain this, as a much larger clone is one base away. The gene calls are TRBV7-9 and TRBJ2-7, with a weak D call TRBD1 (5 bases). Trimming removed 10 bases at V and 4 bases at J, with 20 bases between. CDR1 is SEHNR and CDR2 is FQNEAQ in the germline V gene (reference sequence). The CDR3 runs 14 residues. The CDR3: CATDPGRGGYEQYF. The CDR3 DNA reads as TGTGCCACCGACCCGGGTAGGGGTGGGTACGAGCAGTACTTC.

The genes are TRBV3-1 and TRBJ2-7; D may be TRBD2 (6 bases). Germline values: CDR1 LGHDT, CDR2 YNNKEL (reference sequence). CDR3 size: 15 residues. Trimming left V 4 bases short and J 5 bases short, with 18 bases between. The CDR3, as DNA: TGTGCCAGCAGCCTCCTGGCGGGGCCGGGCCACGAGCAGTACTTC. This sequence encodes CASSLLAGPGHEQYF.

The rearrangement uses TRBV7-9 and TRBJ2-2, with TRBD1 matching 7 bases. The CDR3 has 15 amino acids. With V trimmed by 5 bases and J by 4 bases, 7 bases remained unmatched. Per germline, CDR1 SEHNR and CDR2 FQNEAQ (reference sequence). For the CDR3, the DNA is TGTGCCAGCAGCCTACAGGGGCGAGGCACCGGGGAGCTGTTTTTT. Translating it yields CASSLQGRGTGELFF.

CDR3 amino acids: CSATRGSGQNLEQYF. The CDR3 nucleotides read TGCAGTGCTACCAGAGGCTCGGGACAGAATCTCGAGCAGTACTTC. The V call is TRBV20-1, the J call TRBJ2-7, with 7 bases lining up with TRBD1. This CDR3 region has 15 residues. After removal of 4 bases from V and 6 bases from J, the junction contained 15 bases not matched to a gene. CDR1 and CDR2 from the germline V gene are DFQATT and SNEGSKA (reference sequence).

Here the CDR3 reads CASSQTGPREQYF. The DNA of the CDR3 is TGTGCCAGCAGCCAGACAGGGCCCCGCGAGCAGTACTTC. The chain uses TRBV3-1 and TRBJ2-7; 7 bases match TRBD1. There are 13 residues in the CDR3. V lost 3 bases, J lost 6 bases, and 5 bases stayed unmatched. Germline V gene lookup returns CDR1 LGHDT and CDR2 YNNKEL (reference sequence).

This clonotype has more than one count but fewer than ten. The chain recombines TRBV29-1 with TRBJ2-2, with D perhaps TRBD1 (6 bases). The CDR3 has 16 amino acids. The ends were cut back, 0 bases at V and 4 bases at J, with 15 bases in the middle. Per the germline V gene, CDR1 is SQVTM and CDR2 is ANQGSEA. CDR3 loop: CSVEDRAGAGTGELFF. CDR3 coding DNA: TGCAGCGTTGAAGATCGGGCAGGGGCGGGCACCGGGGAGCTGTTTTTT.

The J gene is TRBJ2-2, the V gene TRBV7-3; D is perhaps TRBD2 (7 bases). CDR1 is SGHTA, CDR2 FQGTGA, per germline. The CDR3 contains 17 residues. Trimming left V 5 bases short and J 1 base short, with 17 bases between. The CDR3 here is CASSPPGGGKNTGELFF. As DNA, the CDR3 is TGTGCCAGCAGCCCCCCGGGGGGCGGAAAGAACACCGGGGAGCTGTTTTTT.

This clonotype was seen more than once but under ten times. J is TRBJ2-7 and V is TRBV9; a possible D gene is TRBD2 (7 bases). Trimming stripped 4 bases from V and 1 base from J, with 15 bases between. Germline V gives CDR1 SGDLS, CDR2 YYNGEE. The CDR3 extends over 15 amino acids. CDR3 region: CASSRDMRGSYEQYF. CDR3 DNA: TGTGCCAGCAGCCGGGACATGCGGGGGTCCTACGAGCAGTACTTC.

This clonotype was seen a few times. The chain is built from TRBV20-1 and TRBJ2-5; TRBD2 matches at 11 bases. The CDR3 loop spans 18 amino acids. Per germline, CDR1 DFQATT and CDR2 SNEGSKA (reference sequence). V shed 3 bases and J 4 bases; nucleotides not matched to a gene: 16. Here the CDR3 DNA reads TGCAGTGCTAGGGGCCCGTCGGTAGCGGGGGGGCAACGAGAGACCCAGTACTTC. Amino acids: CSARGPSVAGGQRETQYF.

The DNA for the CDR3 is TGTGCCAGCAGCTTAGCCCCACCTCCGATTAGCAATCAGCCCCAGCATTTT. As protein: CASSLAPPPISNQPQHF. The rearrangement uses TRBV7-8 and TRBJ1-5; D unclear. The V gene lost 0 bases and the J gene lost 0 bases, with 12 bases spanning the gap. The CDR3 spans 17 residues. Per the germline V gene, CDR1 is SGHVS and CDR2 is FQNEAQ.

This clonotype was observed a few times. The chain recombines TRBV10-3 with TRBJ2-2, with a tentative D call TRBD1 (5 bases). The CDR3 is 13 amino acids. Trimming took off 10 bases at V and 5 bases at J, with 14 bases between the two ends. Germline values: CDR1 ENHRY, CDR2 SYGVKD. In DNA form, the CDR3 reads TGTGCCACCGGTTGGGGCGGAACCGGGGAGCTGTTTTTT. As protein: CATGWGGTGELFF.

The chain combines TRBV12-3 or TRBV12-4 with TRBJ2-7; D might be TRBD2 (5 bases). Between the trimmed V and J ends, which lost 3 bases and 5 bases, there was a span of 11 bases. This CDR3 is 13 amino acids long. CDR3 DNA: TGTGCCAGCAGTTTTGTGACTAAACACGAGCAGTACTTC. This gives the protein CASSFVTKHEQYF.

This clonotype has a handful of counts. V is TRBV19 and J is TRBJ2-5; D gene ambiguous. The CDR3 is 13 amino acids. V was pared by 6 bases and J by 2 bases, with 10 bases between. Germline V gene lookup returns CDR1 LNHDA and CDR2 SQIVND (reference sequence). This CDR3 reads CASSNQEQETQYF. CDR3 DNA: TGTGCCAGTAGCAACCAAGAGCAAGAGACCCAGTACTTC.

This clonotype was counted once. This clone may be a read error of a much larger clone one base away. The V gene is TRBV7-9, the J gene TRBJ2-1; D is possibly TRBD1 (5 bases). The CDR3 covers 15 residues. Germline V gene data show CDR1 as SEHNR and CDR2 as FQNEAQ (reference sequence). CDR3 sequence (DNA): TGTGCCAGCAGCTTAGCCTCAGGGTACTACAATGGGCAGTTCTTC. This gives the protein CASSLASGYYNGQFF.

This clonotype was recorded a few times. V and J are TRBV4-1 and TRBJ1-2; 7 nucleotides agree with TRBD1. CDR3 length: 18 residues. Germline V gene sequence: CDR1 MGHRA, CDR2 YSYEKL. Losses at the gene ends were 1 base for V and 0 bases for J; bases not matched to a gene: 11. In DNA, the CDR3 is TGCGCCAGCAGCCAAGTGAATCGCGGGACAGTCACTAACTATGGCTACACCTTC. Translation: CASSQVNRGTVTNYGYTF.

Note on this clonotype: Mismatch with germline at one junction end may stem from a read error. J is TRBJ2-5 and V is TRBV5-1; D uncertain. Germline V gene data show CDR1 as SGHRS and CDR2 as YFSETQ. This CDR3 is 11 amino acids long. The CDR3: CASRLDETQYF. The CDR3 DNA reads TGCGCCAGCAGATTGGATGAGACCCAGTACTTC.

Points on this clonotype: This may be a read error: a much more frequent sequence differs by one nucleotide. The genes are TRBV20-1 and TRBJ2-5; no clear D. The J call may be in error: the DNA end matches TRBJ2-7 better. Germline-derived CDR1 and CDR2 are DFQATT and SNEGSKA (reference sequence). The CDR3 loop spans 11 amino acids. The CDR3 nucleotides are TGCAGTGCTAGTACCCACAACGAGCAGTACTTC. Amino acid sequence: CSASTHNEQYF.

The V and J genes are TRBV12-3 or TRBV12-4 and TRBJ2-7; D is ambiguous. Trimming removed 1 base at V and 7 bases at J, with 11 bases between. This CDR3 has 13 residues. The CDR3 protein is CASSLDRPVEQYF. CDR3 DNA: TGTGCCAGCAGTTTAGATAGACCCGTGGAGCAGTACTTC.

The chain employs TRBV29-1 and TRBJ2-2, with D perhaps TRBD1 (6 bases). CDR1 SQVTM and CDR2 ANQGSEA come from the germline V gene. The ends were cut back, 4 bases at V and 1 base at J, with 10 bases in the middle. This CDR3 contains 14 residues. As DNA, the CDR3 is TGCAGCGTTGTAGAGGACAGGAACACCGGGGAGCTGTTTTTT. This sequence encodes CSVVEDRNTGELFF.

This clonotype was counted between two and nine times. The CDR3 loop is CASSVEGGGENEAFF. The DNA for the CDR3 is TGTGCCAGCAGCGTAGAAGGAGGTGGCGAGAATGAAGCTTTCTTT. This chain joins TRBV9 and TRBJ1-1; D not certain. Germline assignment: CDR1 SGDLS and CDR2 YYNGEE. The CDR3 consists of 15 residues. Trimming left V 0 bases short and J 7 bases short, with 16 bases between. Drawing the rest from reference TRBV9 and TRBJ1-1, the complete variable domain is DSGVTQTPKHLITATGQRVTLRCSPRSGDLSVYWYQQSLDQGLQFLIQYYNGEERAKGNILERFSAQQFPDLHSELNLSSLELGDSALYFCASSVEGGGENEAFFGQGTRLTVV.

This clonotype was found a few times. This chain links TRBV27 with TRBJ2-4; D perhaps matches TRBD1 (6 bases). This CDR3 is built from 17 residues. The germline V gene encodes CDR1 MNHEY and CDR2 SMNVEV (reference sequence). V was pared by 5 bases and J by 6 bases, with 23 bases between. The CDR3 is CASSPHKGVGVGNIQYF. DNA of the CDR3: TGTGCCAGCAGTCCGCACAAGGGGGTTGGGGTTGGAAACATTCAGTACTTC.

This clonotype was counted ten times or more. CDR3 region: CASSLREGTDTQYF. The CDR3 region has the DNA TGTGCCAGCAGCTTGCGGGAGGGCACAGATACGCAGTATTTT. The V gene is TRBV7-8, the J gene TRBJ2-3, with 8 positions matching TRBD2. V shed 3 bases and J 1 base; nucleotides not matched to a gene: 0. Looked up from germline, CDR1 is SGHVS and CDR2 is FQNEAQ. CDR3 length: 14 amino acids.

The chain recombines TRBV10-1 with TRBJ1-5, with no clear D. V was pared by 1 base and J by 5 bases, with 15 bases between. There are 16 residues in the CDR3. CDR1 WNHNN and CDR2 SYGVQD come from the germline V gene (reference sequence). The chain's CDR3 is CASSEFVPLRHQPQHF. The CDR3 region has the DNA TGCGCCAGCAGTGAGTTCGTACCACTTCGCCATCAGCCCCAGCATTTT.

This clonotype was recorded many times. The V and J genes are TRBV7-3 and TRBJ2-5; 8 bases match TRBD2. The CDR3 length is 15 residues. From germline, CDR1 is SGHTA and CDR2 FQGTGA. After removal of 5 bases from V and 5 bases from J, the junction contained 10 bases not matched to a gene. The CDR3 loop reads CASSLRAGAGETQYF. In DNA form, the CDR3 reads TGTGCCAGCAGCCTTCGAGCGGGAGCGGGGGAGACCCAGTACTTC.

The chain couples TRBV15 to TRBJ1-6; no reliable D call. The CDR3 loop spans 12 amino acids. The V and J ends lost 0 bases and 9 bases respectively, with 3 bases between them. The V gene's germline CDR1 is LNHNV and CDR2 YYDKDF (reference sequence). The DNA of the CDR3 is TGTGCCACCAGCAGAGATCTTTCACCCCTCCACTTT. Its protein is CATSRDLSPLHF.

This clonotype was seen a single time. This chain joins TRBV4-2 and TRBJ2-5, with D hard to call. CDR3 length: 12 residues. Trimming shortened V by 1 base and J by 5 bases, and 5 bases separated the two germline ends. Germline V gene data show CDR1 as LGHNA and CDR2 as YNFKEQ. The CDR3: CASSQAPETQYF. The CDR3, as DNA: TGTGCCAGCAGCCAAGCCCCCGAGACCCAGTACTTC.

V gene TRBV7-9 combines with J gene TRBJ2-7; 9 bases line up with TRBD2. J lost 3 bases, V lost 5 bases, and 8 bases had no gene match. CDR1 is SEHNR, CDR2 FQNEAQ, per germline (reference sequence). This CDR3 spans 15 amino acids. Here the CDR3 DNA reads TGTGCCAGCAGCCTCTCCGGGACTAGCCTCTACGAGCAGTACTTC. Translating it yields CASSLSGTSLYEQYF.

This clonotype came up a few times. The chain recombines TRBV12-3 or TRBV12-4 with TRBJ1-1; D might be TRBD1 (6 bases). V lost 2 bases and J lost 7, with 14 bases in between. This CDR3 is built from 14 residues. CDR3 in amino acids: CASSLPPLRGEAFF. DNA for the CDR3: TGTGCCAGCAGTTTACCCCCGCTCAGGGGTGAAGCTTTCTTT.